Listed here is a single TCR beta chain. Germline values: CDR1 KGHDR, CDR2 SFDVKD. Unmatched junction bases numbered 13, after V lost 9 bases and J lost 6 bases. The CDR3 runs to 15 residues. The data stem from a study of blood T cell repertoires in COVID-19. Clones were read by immunoSEQ multiplex PCR, and TCRdb kept only the in-frame ones, dropping some. Among fewer than 250,000 clones listed, 83% were seen once. Material for sequencing was peripheral blood. This clonotype originated in a man aged 45-65 years with active or convalescent COVID-19. This rearrangement joins TRBV24-1 to TRBJ2-1; 7 bases are shared with TRBD1. CDR3 in DNA: TGTGCCACCGGAACCGGGACAGTCGATATCAATGAGCAGTTCTTC. Amino acids: CATGTGTVDINEQFF.